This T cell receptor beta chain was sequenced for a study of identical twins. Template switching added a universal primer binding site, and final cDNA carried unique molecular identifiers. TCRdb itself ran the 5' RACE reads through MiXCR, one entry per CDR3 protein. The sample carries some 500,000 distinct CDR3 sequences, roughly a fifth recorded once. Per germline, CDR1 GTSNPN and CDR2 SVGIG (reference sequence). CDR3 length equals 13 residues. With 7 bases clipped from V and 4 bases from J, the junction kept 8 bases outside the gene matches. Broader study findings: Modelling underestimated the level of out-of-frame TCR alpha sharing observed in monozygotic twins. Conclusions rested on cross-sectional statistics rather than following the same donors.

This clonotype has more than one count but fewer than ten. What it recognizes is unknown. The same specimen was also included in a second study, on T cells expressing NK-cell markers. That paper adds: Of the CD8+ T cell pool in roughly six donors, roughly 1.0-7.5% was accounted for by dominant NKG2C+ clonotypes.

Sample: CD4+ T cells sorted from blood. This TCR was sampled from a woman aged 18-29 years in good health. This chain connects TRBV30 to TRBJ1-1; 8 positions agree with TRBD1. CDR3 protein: CAFTGTGFTEAFF. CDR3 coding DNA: TGTGCCTTTACCGGGACAGGTTTCACTGAAGCTTTCTTT.